The next 26 T cell receptor beta chains were all read from a single sample in a study of Ad26.COV2.S vaccination and SARS-CoV-2 variants. TCRdb keeps only in-frame clones here, not all; method: immunoSEQ multiplex PCR. The sample holds around 400,000 clones, approximately 92% seen once. Noted treatment: some 20 received Ad26.COV2.S at low or high dose, single or two shots; 5 received placebo; per-sample allocation not given. Material that was analyzed had been drawn on day 63 after the first vaccine or placebo injection. Sequenced here: peripheral blood, sampled in a trial of Ad26.COV2.S vaccine versus placebo. Source of these receptors: a person between 18 and 59 years old who received the Ad26.COV2.S COVID-19 vaccine or a placebo.

The J gene is TRBJ1-2, the V gene TRBV6-5, with 7 bases matching TRBD1. The CDR3 extends over 15 amino acids. Germline lookup yields CDR1 MNHEY and CDR2 SVGAGI. With 6 bases clipped from V and 3 bases from J, the junction kept 10 bases outside the gene matches. The CDR3 DNA reads TGTGCCAGCAGCAGGGGGACAGTGGGGGACTATGGCTACACCTTC. Its protein product is CASSRGTVGDYGYTF.

J is TRBJ2-1 and V is TRBV27, with TRBD1 matching over 7 bases. Germline values: CDR1 MNHEY, CDR2 SMNVEV (reference sequence). The CDR3 loop spans 12 amino acids. With 4 bases clipped from V and 9 bases from J, the junction kept 3 bases outside the gene matches. The CDR3 DNA follows: TGTGCCAGCAGTTCATACAGGGGTGAGCAGTTCTTC. It yields the protein CASSSYRGEQFF.

The chain has TRBV6-2 or TRBV6-3 and TRBJ1-2; D is unresolved. The CDR3 covers 14 residues. From germline, CDR1 is MNHEY and CDR2 SVGEGT. V was pared by 0 bases and J by 4 bases, with 9 bases between. CDR3 sequence: CASSYSLGGYGYTF. The CDR3, as DNA: TGTGCCAGCAGTTACTCATTGGGTGGCTATGGCTACACCTTC.

The CDR3 loop reads CAASRTGGGNKKGTDTQYF. The CDR3 DNA reads TGTGCCGCATCAAGAACGGGGGGAGGAAATAAAAAAGGCACAGATACGCAGTATTTT. The chain combines TRBV3-1 (or the pseudogene TRBV3-2) with TRBJ2-3; TRBD2 matches at 7 bases. CDR1 is LGHDT and CDR2 is YNNKEL in the germline V gene (reference sequence). The CDR3 is 19 residues long. Unmatched junction bases numbered 24, after V lost 11 bases and J lost 1 base.

The genes are TRBV20-1 and TRBJ2-7, with 7 bases aligning to TRBD1. CDR3 length equals 16 residues. V was pared by 3 bases and J by 0 bases, with 11 bases of the junction left unmatched. Germline lookup yields CDR1 DFQATT and CDR2 SNEGSKA (reference sequence). CDR3 region: CSASSEVGDSSYEQYF. CDR3 in DNA: TGCAGTGCTAGTTCGGAGGTTGGGGACAGCTCCTACGAGCAGTACTTC.

In its sample, this clone was seen once. This sequence joins TRBV12-5 and TRBJ1-1; possibly TRBD1 for D (6 bases). Germline values: CDR1 LGHNT, CDR2 FRNRAP. CDR3 length: 16 residues. Trimming took 1 base from V and 2 from J, leaving 14 bases between them. CDR3 sequence: CASGLAQGLGNTEAFF. For the CDR3, the DNA is TGTGCTAGTGGTTTGGCCCAGGGGCTTGGTAACACTGAAGCTTTCTTT.

This chain links TRBV5-6 with TRBJ2-7; no clear D gene. V lost 1 base and J 5 bases, leaving 4 bases between the germline ends. In germline, CDR1 is SGHDT, CDR2 YYEEEE. The CDR3 is 11 amino acids. In DNA form, the CDR3 reads TGTGCCAGCAGCTTGTACAACGAGCAGTACTTC. Amino acid sequence: CASSLYNEQYF.

This clone showed up just a few times. V and J are TRBV11-2 and TRBJ2-7, with TRBD1 identical over 8 bases. CDR3 size: 16 residues. With V trimmed by 2 bases and J by 0 bases, 6 bases remained unmatched. CDR1 and CDR2 from the germline V gene are SGHAT and FQNNGV. The CDR3 protein is CASSLYRQGTSYEQYF. CDR3 in DNA: TGTGCCAGCAGCTTATATCGACAGGGGACCTCCTACGAGCAGTACTTC.

A note on this clone: Other DNA sequences in the sample encode the same CDR3. This chain connects TRBV3-1 (or the pseudogene TRBV3-2) to TRBJ2-2, with D possibly matching TRBD2 (7 bases). Germline V CDR1 and CDR2: LGHDT, YNNKEL (reference sequence). V lost 4 bases to trimming and J lost 4 bases, with 31 bases between them. The length of the CDR3 is 21 residues. This CDR3 reads CASSRPGEGRGRGGVTGELFF. The CDR3 DNA reads as TGTGCCAGCAGCCGCCCAGGGGAGGGCAGGGGTCGGGGCGGCGTCACCGGGGAGCTGTTTTTT.

The chain combines TRBV2 with TRBJ1-5; D uncertain. Trimming removed 5 bases from V and 7 bases from J, with 15 bases in between. The CDR3 covers 14 residues. The germline gives CDR1 SNHLY, CDR2 FYNNEI. CDR3 in DNA: TGTGCCAGCAGTTACTCCAAGGGAGGACAGCCCCAGCATTTT. This encodes CASSYSKGGQPQHF.

The chain has TRBV4-1 and TRBJ2-7; D is perhaps TRBD2 (5 bases). Germline CDR1 is MGHRA and CDR2 is YSYEKL. The CDR3 runs 14 residues. V shed 4 bases and J shed 1 base, with 11 bases lying between them. The CDR3 loop is CASSPMGGSYEQYF. The CDR3 nucleotides are TGCGCCAGCAGCCCCATGGGCGGGTCCTACGAGCAGTACTTC.

V usage is TRBV3-1 (or the pseudogene TRBV3-2) and J usage is TRBJ1-1; 9 nucleotides agree with TRBD1. This CDR3 comprises 17 residues. V shed 3 bases, J shed 1 base, and the junction held 9 bases outside the gene matches. Germline-derived CDR1 and CDR2 are LGHDT and YNNKEL (reference sequence). CDR3 loop: CASSHTGQGWSNTEAFF. The CDR3 bases are TGTGCCAGCAGCCATACCGGACAGGGGTGGTCGAACACTGAAGCTTTCTTT.

A few counts support this clone. The chain carries TRBV7-6 and TRBJ2-1; perhaps TRBD2 as D (6 bases). The CDR3 is 15 residues long. CDR1 SGHVS and CDR2 FNYEAQ come from the germline V gene. Trimming cost V 1 base and J 4 bases, with 11 bases left between them. CDR3 DNA: TGTGCCAGCAGCTTAGGTCTAGCGCTTTACAATGAGCAGTTCTTC. It is translated as CASSLGLALYNEQFF.

The V call is TRBV10-3, the J call TRBJ2-7; TRBD2 agrees at 14 bases. Germline V gene data show CDR1 as ENHRY and CDR2 as SYGVKD. The CDR3 totals 14 residues. V shed 10 bases, J shed 3 bases, and the junction held 5 bases outside the gene matches. Written as DNA, the CDR3 is TGTGCCAGCGGGACTAGCGGGAGTAGCTACGAGCAGTACTTC. It codes for CASGTSGSSYEQYF.

The gene calls are TRBV7-6 and TRBJ2-5; no clear D gene. The CDR3 is 14 residues long. Germline V gene data show CDR1 as SGHVS and CDR2 as FNYEAQ. The germline V and J ends were trimmed by 5 bases and 5 bases, with 15 bases remaining between them. CDR3 DNA: TGTGCCAGCAGCCTTAACCCTAATATGGAGACCCAGTACTTC. It codes for CASSLNPNMETQYF.

V is TRBV5-1 and J is TRBJ1-6; 8 nucleotides align to TRBD1. Germline V lookup: CDR1 SGHRS, CDR2 YFSETQ. With V trimmed by 7 bases and J by 6 bases, 9 bases remained unmatched. The CDR3 covers 15 residues. The CDR3 sequence: CASSEGGQVNSPLHF. CDR3 bases: TGCGCCAGCTCAGAGGGGGGACAGGTTAATTCACCCCTCCACTTT.

J is TRBJ2-5 and V is TRBV5-5; unclear D gene. V was shortened by 0 bases and J by 0 bases, with 6 bases between the two germline ends. Per germline, CDR1 SGHKS and CDR2 YYEKEE (reference sequence). The length of the CDR3 is 14 residues. The CDR3 reads CASSLASNQETQYF. DNA for the CDR3: TGTGCCAGCAGCTTGGCCAGCAACCAAGAGACCCAGTACTTC.

The genes are TRBV7-9 and TRBJ1-1; D is perhaps TRBD1 (5 bases). V lost 3 bases and J lost 12, with 14 bases in between. CDR1 SEHNR and CDR2 FQNEAQ come from the germline V gene (reference sequence). The CDR3 loop spans 12 amino acids. The CDR3 loop is CASSLGPGGTFF. CDR3 nucleotide sequence: TGTGCCAGCAGCTTGGGGCCTGGGGGGACTTTCTTT.

V gene TRBV7-9 combines with J gene TRBJ2-2; D uncertain. This CDR3 is 11 amino acids long. Germline-derived CDR1 and CDR2 are SEHNR and FQNEAQ (reference sequence). V was trimmed by 5 bases and J by 9 bases, leaving 7 bases between them. The CDR3 sequence: CASSPRRELFF. Written as DNA, the CDR3 is TGTGCCAGCAGCCCTCGCCGGGAGCTGTTTTTT. The full variable domain, rest sourced from reference TRBV7-9 and TRBJ2-2, is DTGVSQNPRHKITKRGQNVTFRCDPISEHNRLYWYRQTLGQGPEFLTYFQNEAQLEKSRLLSDRFSAERPKGSFSTLEIQRTEQGDSAMYLCASSPRRELFFGEGSRLTVL.

This clone was detected only a few times. A read error may account for a junction end that differs from germline. V gene TRBV4-2 combines with J gene TRBJ2-7, with no clear D. The CDR3 runs to 9 residues. CDR1 and CDR2 from the germline V gene are LGHNA and YNFKEQ. CDR3 coding DNA: TGCGCCAGCACCCGGCCGGAGTACTTC. Amino acid sequence: CASTRPEYF.

V usage is TRBV10-3 and J usage is TRBJ1-5; TRBD1 matches 7 bases. The CDR3 loop spans 15 amino acids. Germline CDR1 ENHRY, CDR2 SYGVKD. With V trimmed by 6 bases and J by 5 bases, 10 bases remained unmatched. The CDR3 DNA is TGTGCCATCAGCGAGACAGGGAAGGACCATCAGCCCCAGCATTTT. It yields the protein CAISETGKDHQPQHF.

The rearrangement uses TRBV7-9 and TRBJ2-3; D is perhaps TRBD2 (5 bases). The V gene lost 1 base and the J gene lost 2 bases, with 10 bases spanning the gap. The CDR3 has 15 residues. Germline V gene lookup returns CDR1 SEHNR and CDR2 FQNEAQ (reference sequence). CDR3 nucleotides: TGTGCCAGCAGCTTAGTTGTGGGAGACACAGATACGCAGTATTTT. Translated, it gives CASSLVVGDTDTQYF.

This chain links TRBV30 with TRBJ2-7; a weak D match, TRBD2 (5 bases). The germline V gene encodes CDR1 GTSNPN and CDR2 SVGIG (reference sequence). The CDR3 is 15 amino acids. V was pared by 3 bases and J by 1 base, with 16 bases between. The CDR3 loop reads CAWSHKVGLSYEQYF. Written as DNA, the CDR3 is TGTGCCTGGAGCCATAAGGTTGGACTTTCCTACGAGCAGTACTTC.

In this sample, this clone turned up once. This chain joins TRBV28 and TRBJ1-4; no definite D call. Germline CDR1 MDHEN, CDR2 SYDVKM. This CDR3 contains 14 residues. V lost 2 bases and J lost 0, with 4 bases in between. DNA for the CDR3: TGTGCCAGCAGTTTACAAACAACTAATGAAAAACTGTTTTTT. Protein: CASSLQTTNEKLFF.

The rearrangement links TRBV27 to TRBJ2-1, with a possible D match to TRBD2 (5 bases). CDR1 is MNHEY, CDR2 SMNVEV, per germline (reference sequence). The CDR3 sequence is 15 residues long. Trimming removed 2 bases from V and 8 bases from J, with 16 bases in between. The CDR3 here is CASSLRWELRDEQFF. The CDR3 DNA is TGTGCCAGCAGTTTACGGTGGGAGTTGCGGGATGAGCAGTTCTTC.

This clone is a singleton in its sample. The V call is TRBV27, the J call TRBJ2-1; 8 bases align to TRBD2. Germline CDR1 MNHEY, CDR2 SMNVEV (reference sequence). The length of the CDR3 is 15 residues. After removal of 8 bases from V and 8 bases from J, the junction contained 14 bases not matched to a gene. The DNA of the CDR3 is TGTGCCAGCTCCCCGGAAGCGGGAGTTAGGTATGAGCAGTTCTTC. Amino acid sequence: CASSPEAGVRYEQFF.